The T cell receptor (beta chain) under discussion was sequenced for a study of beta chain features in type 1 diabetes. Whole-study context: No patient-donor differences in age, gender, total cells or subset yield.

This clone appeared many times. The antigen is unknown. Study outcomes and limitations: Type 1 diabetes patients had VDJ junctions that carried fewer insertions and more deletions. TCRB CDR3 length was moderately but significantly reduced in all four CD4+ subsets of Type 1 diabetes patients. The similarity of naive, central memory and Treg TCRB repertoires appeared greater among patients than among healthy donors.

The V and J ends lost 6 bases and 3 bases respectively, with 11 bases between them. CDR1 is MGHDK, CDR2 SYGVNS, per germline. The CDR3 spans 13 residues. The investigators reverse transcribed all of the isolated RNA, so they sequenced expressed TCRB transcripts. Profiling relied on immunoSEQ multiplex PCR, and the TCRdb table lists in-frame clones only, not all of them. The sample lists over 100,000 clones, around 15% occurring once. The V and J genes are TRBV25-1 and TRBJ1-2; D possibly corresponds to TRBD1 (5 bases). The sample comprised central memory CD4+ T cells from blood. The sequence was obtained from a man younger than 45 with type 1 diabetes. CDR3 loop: CASSAEGYYGYTF. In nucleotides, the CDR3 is TGTGCCAGCAGCGCGGAGGGGTACTATGGCTACACCTTC.